The sequence of this TCR beta chain was determined in a study of T-cell reconstitution after alpha-beta-depleted transplantation in children (dated by TCRdb to the mid-2010s). Describing the broader study: T-cell immune reconstitution after TCRalphabeta/CD19-depleted allogeneic hematopoietic cell transplantation in children was quantitatively tracked in the study by means of TCR repertoire profiling.

The method was PCR. Data came from an Illumina HiSeq 2500. Molecular barcoding was employed in the preparation of TCR libraries, with unique molecular identifiers being used to normalize TCRbeta repertoire quantification. Through fastp at Q25 and MiXCR, TCRdb rebuilt clones from the public reads, retaining in-frame beta chains. CDR3 protein duplicates are merged, each entry listing the most common genes and DNA. The sample profile shows 700,000 or so distinct CDR3 sequences; about an eighth of them were found once. Clones ranked in the top ten supply 0.79% of the sample. What the treatment or condition label conveys for this sample: allogeneic hematopoietic cell transplantation with graft depleted of TCRalphabeta T cells and CD19 B cells. Transplant recipients were children who received TCRalphabeta/CD19-depleted allogeneic hematopoietic cell grafts. This clonotype showed up just a few times. Its binding antigen is unknown. No base-level quality is on record; no much larger clone is a single base apart.

The V and J ends are trimmed by 4 bases and 3 bases, leaving 10 bases between them. The CDR3 runs 13 amino acids, cysteine and phenylalanine included. Kept here is only the CDR3 DNA, which spans 39 bases and is read in frame from base 1. Broad study findings and their caveats: Hyperexpanded clone frequencies declined over subsequent months; after one year, T-cell counts and TCRbeta diversity were mostly attributed to newly produced T cells. Apparently early alphabetaT-cell count recovery about two months after transplant reportedly relied on only several hundred rapidly expanded clones derived from non-depleted graft cells. In some patients, high TCRbeta diversity at day 60 was attributed to recipient T cells and intrathymic progenitors that had survived conditioning.

The sample consisted of PBMCs, taken before TCRalphabeta/CD19-depleted stem cell transplant. This sequence was found in a girl aged 2 to 9 with congenital amegakaryocytic thrombocytopenia, due to receive a stem cell transplant. The chain joins TRBV12-3 or TRBV12-4 to TRBJ2-7; matching of 5 bases hints at TRBD1 as the D gene. The DNA sequence reads TGTGCCAGCAGTTATTCGCAGGGCTACGAGCAGTACTTC. It translates to CASSYSQGYEQYF.